Following are 25 T cell receptor beta chains from one sample sequenced in a study of T cells after yellow fever vaccination. TCRdb ran MiXCR on the 5' RACE reads and lists one entry per CDR3 protein. Of more than 300,000 distinct CDR3 sequences listed, about 4.5% are singletons. Material: PBMCs, obtained 15 days after the yellow fever booster vaccination. The origin of the receptors is a man aged 18 to 35 who received the YFV17D yellow fever vaccine.

In this sample, this clonotype turned up many times. This chain uses TRBV5-1 with TRBJ1-1, with D possibly being TRBD1 (5 bases). The germline CDR1 and CDR2 sequences are SGHRS and YFSETQ. The CDR3 is 13 residues long. Trimming shortened V by 7 bases and J by 3 bases, and 13 bases separated the two germline ends. The CDR3 nucleotides read TGCGCCAGCGTCCAGGGTGAGGACACTGAAGCTTTCTTT. Translation: CASVQGEDTEAFF.

This clonotype was seen a few times. The rearrangement joins TRBV14 to TRBJ2-1; no firm D call. The CDR3 runs 14 residues. The germline V and J ends were trimmed by 0 bases and 0 bases, with 3 bases remaining between them. Per germline, CDR1 SGHDN and CDR2 FVKESK. CDR3 in DNA: TGTGCCAGCAGCCAAGAAAACTCCTACAATGAGCAGTTCTTC. Encoded protein: CASSQENSYNEQFF.

Details on this clonotype: Germline is not matched at one junction end, which may reflect a read error. This chain uses TRBV2 with TRBJ1-6; a possible D gene is TRBD1 (5 bases). Looked up from germline, CDR1 is SNHLY and CDR2 is FYNNEI. The CDR3 is made up of 18 amino acids. The CDR3 spells CASRDASFPRSFNSPLHF. DNA for the CDR3: TGTGCCAGCCGGGACGCCAGTTTTCCCCGGTCCTTTAATTCACCCCTCCACTTT.

The chain recombines TRBV19 with TRBJ1-1; no definite D call. V lost 6 bases and J lost 6, with 11 bases in between. This CDR3 comprises 12 residues. Germline CDR1 is LNHDA and CDR2 is SQIVND (reference sequence). The CDR3 nucleotides read TGTGCCAGTAGCCTAGCGGGATCTGAAGCTTTCTTT. It translates to CASSLAGSEAFF. The variable domain in full, with the rest retrieved from reference TRBV19 and TRBJ1-1, is DGGITQSPKYLFRKEGQNVTLSCEQNLNHDAMYWYRQDPGQGLRLIYYSQIVNDFQKGDIAEGYSVSREKKESFPLTVTSAQKNPTAFYLCASSLAGSEAFFGQGTRLTVV.

This clonotype was found a few times. This sequence joins TRBV20-1 and TRBJ2-3; 10 positions agree with TRBD2. V shed 7 bases, J shed 2 bases, and the junction held 9 bases outside the gene matches. This CDR3 has 15 amino acids. Germline V gene sequence: CDR1 DFQATT, CDR2 SNEGSKA (reference sequence). For the CDR3, the DNA is TGCAGTGGAGAGAAAGCGGGGGGGTTCACAGATACGCAGTATTTT. Amino acids: CSGEKAGGFTDTQYF.

In this sample, this clonotype turned up a few times. The V call is TRBV6-6, the J call TRBJ2-7; TRBD2 might be the D (5 bases). This CDR3 region has 13 residues. Trimming cost V 0 bases and J 3 bases, with 6 bases left between them. Germline V gene sequence: CDR1 MNHNY, CDR2 SVGAGI (reference sequence). CDR3: CASSYSRDYEQYF. As DNA, the CDR3 is TGTGCCAGCAGTTACTCGAGGGACTACGAGCAGTACTTC.

This clonotype was seen only once. This probably arose from a read error, given a far larger clone one base away. V and J are TRBV5-1 and TRBJ2-1; 7 bases agree with TRBD2. V lost 2 bases, J lost 3 bases, and 5 bases stayed unmatched. Per germline, CDR1 SGHRS and CDR2 YFSETQ. There are 15 residues in the CDR3. CDR3 coding DNA: TGCGCCAGCAGCTTCGGGGGGAGCTACTACAATGAGCAGTTCTTC. Encoded protein: CASSFGGSYYNEQFF. The full variable domain, its missing parts supplied by reference TRBV5-1 and TRBJ2-1, is KAGVTQTPRYLIKTRGQQVTLSCSPISGHRSVSWYQQTPGQGLQFLFEYFSETQRNKGNFPGRFSGRQFSNSRSEMNVSTLELGDSALYLCASSFGGSYYNEQFFGPGTRLTVL.

At least ten counts were recorded for this clonotype. V is TRBV10-3 and J is TRBJ2-7; 10 positions agree with TRBD1. From germline, CDR1 is ENHRY and CDR2 SYGVKD. The J segment lost 5 bases and the V segment lost 10 bases, leaving 8 bases of the junction unmatched. The CDR3 contains 13 residues. The CDR3 loop reads CATRTGGINEQYV. The CDR3 nucleotides read TGTGCCACCCGGACAGGGGGTATTAACGAGCAGTACGTC.

The chain uses TRBV20-1 and TRBJ2-7; TRBD2 matches at 8 bases. The CDR3 length is 15 residues. Germline CDR1 DFQATT, CDR2 SNEGSKA (reference sequence). V lost 1 base, J lost 6 bases, and 11 bases stayed unmatched. The CDR3 region has the DNA TGCAGTGCTAGAGCGACTTCGGGGGGGTACGGCGAGCAGTACTTC. Translating gives CSARATSGGYGEQYF.

This chain links TRBV11-2 with TRBJ1-1, with D unclear. Germline CDR1 reads SGHAT; CDR2 reads FQNNGV. Trimming pared 0 bases from V and 4 bases from J, leaving 12 bases between. The CDR3 sequence is 15 residues long. The CDR3 protein is CASSLEFGRGTEAFF. The CDR3 DNA sequence: TGTGCCAGCAGCTTAGAATTCGGGCGGGGCACTGAAGCTTTCTTT.

This clonotype was found many times. The V and J genes are TRBV5-6 and TRBJ2-2; D uncertain. The V end was cut by 1 base, the J end by 6 bases, with 10 bases between. Looked up from germline, CDR1 is SGHDT and CDR2 is YYEEEE. The CDR3 runs 14 residues. CDR3 residues: CASSLLHGSGELFF. The CDR3 DNA reads TGTGCCAGCAGCTTGCTACACGGATCCGGGGAGCTGTTTTTT.

This clonotype was counted only a few times. CDR3 residues: CASRSDSPRVQYF. The CDR3 coding sequence is TGTGCCAGCAGATCGGACTCTCCGAGGGTGCAGTATTTT. The chain uses TRBV6-2 or TRBV6-3 and TRBJ2-3, with D maybe TRBD2 (5 bases). This CDR3 is built from 13 residues. Trimming took off 6 bases at V and 11 bases at J, with 18 bases between the two ends. CDR1 and CDR2 from the germline V gene are MNHEY and SVGEGT.

A few counts support this clonotype. The chain carries TRBV5-1 and TRBJ1-5; D unclear. The CDR3 consists of 15 residues. CDR1 and CDR2 from the germline V gene are SGHRS and YFSETQ. V lost 0 bases and J lost 6, with 13 bases in between. The CDR3 is CASSLEGQETQPQHF. The DNA for the CDR3 is TGCGCCAGCAGCTTGGAGGGCCAGGAGACTCAGCCCCAGCATTTT.

V gene TRBV6-5 combines with J gene TRBJ2-4; 11 nucleotides match TRBD2. Germline CDR1 reads MNHEY; CDR2 reads SVGAGI. The CDR3 has 16 residues. The trim removed 4 bases at V and 5 bases at J, leaving 7 bases unmatched. CDR3 amino acids: CASSSLAGGPQNIQYF. CDR3 bases: TGTGCCAGCAGTTCTTTAGCGGGGGGGCCTCAAAACATTCAGTACTTC.

This chain joins TRBV14 and TRBJ2-1, with 8 bases identical to TRBD2. Germline CDR1 is SGHDN and CDR2 is FVKESK. CDR3 length equals 17 residues. V lost 3 bases, J lost 1 base, and 8 bases stayed unmatched. In DNA form, the CDR3 reads TGTGCCAGCAGCCAGTCATCGCAGCGGGGGTCCTACAATGAGCAGTTCTTC. Translating gives CASSQSSQRGSYNEQFF.

The genes are TRBV9 and TRBJ2-5; weak D call: TRBD2 (7 bases). The CDR3 runs 16 residues. Germline V gene lookup returns CDR1 SGDLS and CDR2 YYNGEE. The V and J ends lost 1 base and 1 base respectively, with 14 bases between them. The CDR3 region has the DNA TGTGCCAGCAGCGTATGGGAGGGGGGTTCCCAAGAGACCCAGTACTTC. Protein product: CASSVWEGGSQETQYF.

This clonotype was detected ten times or more. This chain connects TRBV12-3 or TRBV12-4 to TRBJ1-4; 9 positions agree with TRBD1. The V and J ends lost 3 bases and 9 bases, in that order; junction bases with no gene match: 8. This CDR3 contains 15 residues. The CDR3 coding sequence is TGTGCCAGCAGTTTCTGGGACAGGGAGCCGAAAAAACTGTTTTTT. It codes for CASSFWDREPKKLFF.

The chain recombines TRBV4-1 with TRBJ2-1, with D unresolved. Germline V lookup: CDR1 MGHRA, CDR2 YSYEKL. This CDR3 is 13 amino acids long. Trimming left V 4 bases short and J 7 bases short, with 11 bases between. CDR3 bases: TGCGCCAGCAGCCCCGAAACTGGGAATGAGCAGTTCTTC. It codes for CASSPETGNEQFF.

The table lists this clonotype with many counts. The gene calls are TRBV18 and TRBJ2-7; tentative D call: TRBD2 (5 bases). CDR3 length: 14 amino acids. Trimming removed 3 bases from V and 4 bases from J, with 13 bases in between. Germline V lookup: CDR1 KGHSH, CDR2 LQKENI. CDR3 sequence: CASSPAGTAYEQYF. CDR3 DNA: TGTGCCAGCTCACCGGCGGGCACCGCTTACGAGCAGTACTTC.

This clonotype was seen ten or more times. V is TRBV29-1 and J is TRBJ2-7, with unresolved D. Germline-derived CDR1 and CDR2 are SQVTM and ANQGSEA. V was trimmed by 0 bases and J by 6 bases, leaving 9 bases between them. The CDR3 has 12 residues. The CDR3 sequence is CSVEDSESEQYF. In DNA, the CDR3 is TGCAGCGTTGAAGATTCGGAGTCCGAGCAGTACTTC.

This clonotype was found many times. The chain couples TRBV11-2 to TRBJ1-2; 9 positions match TRBD1. This CDR3 comprises 14 residues. Germline CDR1 SGHAT, CDR2 FQNNGV. The junction had 8 bases not matched to a gene; V was cut back by 5 bases and J by 7 bases. The CDR3 DNA reads TGTGCCAGCAGCCCAAGGACAGGGGATGGTGGCTACACCTTC. It is translated as CASSPRTGDGGYTF.

CDR3: CASSLRTSGGAADETQYF. The CDR3 coding sequence is TGTGCCAGCAGTTTAAGGACTAGCGGGGGGGCAGCGGATGAGACCCAGTACTTC. This chain links TRBV28 with TRBJ2-5; 15 bases match TRBD2. V lost 2 bases and J lost 5; bases outside the gene matches: 9. The CDR3 has 18 amino acids. CDR1 and CDR2 from the germline V gene are MDHEN and SYDVKM.

V is TRBV11-3 and J is TRBJ1-6; D unclear. The CDR3 loop spans 13 amino acids. The germline V gene encodes CDR1 SGHNT and CDR2 YENEEA. V gave up 4 bases and J gave up 10 bases, with 11 bases separating them. The DNA of the CDR3 is TGTGCCAGCAGCTCGACAAAGGGCTCACCCCTCCACTTT. Translating gives CASSSTKGSPLHF.

At least ten counts were recorded for this clonotype. This rearrangement joins TRBV27 to TRBJ1-6; D is uncertain. CDR3 size: 15 residues. Germline-derived CDR1 and CDR2 are MNHEY and SMNVEV (reference sequence). V was trimmed by 4 bases and J by 2 bases, leaving 9 bases between them. CDR3 DNA sequence: TGTGCCAGCAGTTCTTCACTGGCCTATAATTCACCCCTCCACTTT. Protein sequence: CASSSSLAYNSPLHF.

This clonotype showed up many times. This chain uses TRBV15 with TRBJ1-5; tentatively, D is TRBD1 (5 bases). Germline CDR1 reads LNHNV; CDR2 reads YYDKDF (reference sequence). The V end was cut by 9 bases, the J end by 2 bases, with 20 bases between. The CDR3 covers 16 residues. For the CDR3, the DNA is TGTGCCACGAAGGGGAGGCAGGGAGAGGGCAATCAGCCCCAGCATTTT. Translated, it gives CATKGRQGEGNQPQHF.